This T cell receptor (beta chain) emerged from a study of blood T cell repertoires in COVID-19. Study in general: The samples span acute and convalescent COVID-19 from the United States, Italy and Spain. Sample material is recorded as cDNA or gDNA derived from T cells, B-cell-depleted T cells, or PBMCs.

Enrolment of Seattle patients took place during active infection, and they were followed longitudinally. Clones were sequenced by immunoSEQ multiplex PCR, and TCRdb holds only the in-frame ones, with some missing. Of under 300,000 clones in the sample, around 85% were seen once. Unmatched junction bases numbered 5, after V lost 4 bases and J lost 5 bases. Germline loops: CDR1 SGHTA, CDR2 FQGNSA. CDR3 size: 15 residues. The origin of this receptor is a human donor with COVID-19, enrolled during active disease. The donor label of this sample is uncertain. The chain is built from TRBV7-2 and TRBJ2-4, with 10 bases lining up with TRBD2. Sequencing input: peripheral blood. Written as DNA, the CDR3 is TGTGCCAGCAGCTATGACGGGACTAGCGAAAACATTCAGTACTTC. Translating it yields CASSYDGTSENIQYF. Full variable domain (rest looked up from reference TRBV7-2 and TRBJ2-4): GAGVSQSPSNKVTEKGKDVELRCDPISGHTALYWYRQSLGQGLEFLIYFQGNSAPDKSGLPSDRFSAERTGGSVSTLTIQRTQQEDSAVYLCASSYDGTSENIQYFGAGTRLSVL.